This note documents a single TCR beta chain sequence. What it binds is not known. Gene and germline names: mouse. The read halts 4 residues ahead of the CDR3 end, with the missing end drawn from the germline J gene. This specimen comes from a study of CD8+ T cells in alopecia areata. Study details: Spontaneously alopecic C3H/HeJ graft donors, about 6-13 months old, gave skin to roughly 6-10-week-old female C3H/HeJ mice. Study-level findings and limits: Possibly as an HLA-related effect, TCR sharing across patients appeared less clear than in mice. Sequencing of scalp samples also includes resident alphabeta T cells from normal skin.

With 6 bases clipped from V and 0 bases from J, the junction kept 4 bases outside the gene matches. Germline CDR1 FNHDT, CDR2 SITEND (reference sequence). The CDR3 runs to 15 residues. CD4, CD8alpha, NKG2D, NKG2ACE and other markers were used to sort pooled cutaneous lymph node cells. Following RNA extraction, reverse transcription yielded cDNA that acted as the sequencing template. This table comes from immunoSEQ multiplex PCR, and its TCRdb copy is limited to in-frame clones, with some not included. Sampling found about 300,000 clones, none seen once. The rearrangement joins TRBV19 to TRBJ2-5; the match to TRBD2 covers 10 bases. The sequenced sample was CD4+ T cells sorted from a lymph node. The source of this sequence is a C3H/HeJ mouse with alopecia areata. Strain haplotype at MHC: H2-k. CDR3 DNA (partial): TGTGCCAGCACCCAGACTGGGGGGAACCAAGAC. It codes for CASTQTGGNQD. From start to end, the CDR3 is CASTQTGGNQDTQYF.